Presented here are 9 T cell receptor beta chains from one specimen sequenced in a study of graft-versus-host responses after intestinal transplantation. Generated by immunoSEQ multiplex PCR, the TCRdb table keeps only in-frame clones and is missing some. The sample lists roughly 20,000 clones; 55% to 65% were seen once. The input for sequencing was alloreactive CD4+ T cells from a mixed lymphocyte reaction culture, taken before intestinal transplant. Indicated subset: CFSE-low proliferating T cells sorted from roughly 6-day pre-transplant mixed lymphocyte reaction (GvH or HvG direction). All receptors derive from a human patient who received an intestinal transplant.

A single count supports this clone. The gene calls are TRBV30 and TRBJ2-7; TRBD1 matches at 8 bases. CDR1 is GTSNPN and CDR2 is SVGIG in the germline V gene (reference sequence). The CDR3 loop spans 14 amino acids. V lost 2 bases and J lost 6; bases outside the gene matches: 9. The CDR3 nucleotides read TGTGCCTGGAGTCCACACCGACAGGGGACCGAGCAGTACTTC. Translation gives CAWSPHRQGTEQYF.

The chain joins TRBV5-1 to TRBJ1-5; D uncertain. V was cut by 4 bases and J by 3 bases, with 20 bases left in between. Germline lookup yields CDR1 SGHRS and CDR2 YFSETQ. The CDR3 loop spans 17 amino acids. In DNA form, the CDR3 reads TGCGCCAGCAGCCCCGGTCTAGGGAGCGGCTCCAATCAGCCCCAGCATTTT. Its protein is CASSPGLGSGSNQPQHF.

There are a few counts of this clone. Written as DNA, the CDR3 is TGTGCCAGCAGCCCAGATCTAGCGGGGGACTACAATGAGCAGTTCTTC. It is translated as CASSPDLAGDYNEQFF. V and J are TRBV4-2 and TRBJ2-1; 10 bases align to TRBD2. The V gene end was trimmed by 4 bases and the J gene end by 3 bases; junction bases not matched to a gene: 6. Germline values: CDR1 LGHNA, CDR2 YNFKEQ. The CDR3 contains 16 residues.

The chain links TRBV2 to TRBJ1-6, with no clear D. Trimming removed 6 bases from V and 8 bases from J, with 14 bases in between. The CDR3 spans 14 residues. Germline CDR1 SNHLY, CDR2 FYNNEI. This chain's CDR3 is CASRARGRYSPLHF. The CDR3 DNA sequence: TGTGCCAGCAGGGCACGGGGTAGATATTCACCCCTCCACTTT.

This chain uses TRBV28 with TRBJ2-5, with 9 bases lining up with TRBD1. The CDR3 is made up of 15 amino acids. CDR1 is MDHEN, CDR2 SYDVKM, per germline. With 6 bases clipped from V and 2 bases from J, the junction kept 7 bases outside the gene matches. CDR3 region: CASRPWTGEQETQYF. CDR3 DNA: TGTGCCAGCAGACCATGGACAGGGGAACAAGAGACCCAGTACTTC. Based on the CDR3 plus reference TRBV28 and TRBJ2-5, the full variable domain is DVKVTQSSRYLVKRTGEKVFLECVQDMDHENMFWYRQDPGLGLRLIYFSYDVKMKEKGDIPEGYSVSREKKERFSLILESASTNQTSMYLCASRPWTGEQETQYFGPGTRLLVL.

A few counts support this clone. This chain's CDR3 is CASSLTPTGTTGELFF. The CDR3 coding sequence is TGTGCCAGCAGCTTAACCCCGACAGGGACCACCGGGGAGCTGTTTTTT. The genes are TRBV7-3 and TRBJ2-2; 7 bases match TRBD1. Germline V gives CDR1 SGHTA, CDR2 FQGTGA. This CDR3 contains 16 residues. With V trimmed by 0 bases and J by 4 bases, 5 bases remained unmatched.

CDR3 sequence (DNA): TGTGCCTGGAGGGTAGCGGGGGGGCCGTATGAGCAGTTCTTC. Amino acids: CAWRVAGGPYEQFF. This sequence joins TRBV30 and TRBJ2-1; TRBD2 aligns across 11 bases. Germline-derived CDR1 and CDR2 are GTSNPN and SVGIG (reference sequence). The CDR3 covers 14 residues. V gave up 3 bases and J gave up 8 bases; unmatched junction bases: 6.

This clone was picked up a small number of times. The rearrangement links TRBV20-1 to TRBJ2-3, with no clear D. The V end lost 8 bases, the J end lost 2 bases, and 8 bases lay between the germline ends. The CDR3 loop spans 11 amino acids. Germline lookup yields CDR1 DFQATT and CDR2 SNEGSKA (reference sequence). The CDR3 DNA reads TGCAGTACGACTCCCACAGATACGCAGTATTTT. Amino acid sequence: CSTTPTDTQYF.

CDR3 bases: TGTGCCAGCAGGATAGCGGGGAGCTCCTACAATGAGCAGTTCTTC. Encoded protein: CASRIAGSSYNEQFF. The genes are TRBV6-5 and TRBJ2-1; 8 nucleotides match TRBD2. V dropped 6 bases and J dropped 0; count of bases not matched to a gene: 4. The germline V gene encodes CDR1 MNHEY and CDR2 SVGAGI. The CDR3 totals 15 residues.